What follows are 29 T cell receptor beta chains derived from one specimen sequenced in a study of technical replicates of blood from a few donors. Sequencing was performed with immunoSEQ multiplex PCR; in TCRdb, only in-frame clones are kept and a portion is missing. The sample has about 60,000 clones, more than 75% seen once. The sequenced material came from PBMCs. Receptors were obtained from a human donor in good health. Some clones in this sample may be carry-over from other donors' samples.

The rearrangement joins TRBV2 to TRBJ1-1; D might be TRBD1 (6 bases). The CDR3 covers 13 residues. Per germline, CDR1 SNHLY and CDR2 FYNNEI. Between the trimmed V and J ends, which lost 6 bases and 4 bases, there was a span of 12 bases. The CDR3 DNA is TGTGCCAGCAGACGCAGGGGTAGCACTGAAGCTTTCTTT. Amino acids: CASRRRGSTEAFF.

This chain joins TRBV7-2 and TRBJ2-2, with D tentatively TRBD1 (6 bases). This CDR3 is 16 amino acids long. V was trimmed by 4 bases and J by 7 bases, leaving 19 bases between them. Germline loops: CDR1 SGHTA, CDR2 FQGNSA. CDR3 protein: CASSYLGQGSIGELFF. The CDR3 DNA reads TGTGCCAGCAGCTACTTAGGCCAGGGGTCGATCGGGGAGCTGTTTTTT.

The chain employs TRBV7-9 and TRBJ2-1, with TRBD1 identical over 8 bases. J gave up 9 bases and V 5 bases, and 12 bases lay outside the gene matches. This CDR3 region has 15 residues. The germline CDR1 and CDR2 sequences are SEHNR and FQNEAQ (reference sequence). DNA of the CDR3: TGTGCCAGCAGCAACCTCGACAGGGGAGGAGGTGAGCAGTTCTTC. Translating gives CASSNLDRGGGEQFF.

The count of this clone is one. CDR3: CASSFNRQTNSGNTIYF. CDR3 in DNA: TGTGCCAGCAGCTTCAACCGACAGACCAACTCTGGAAACACCATATATTTT. This chain links TRBV11-2 with TRBJ1-3; possible D gene TRBD1, 5 bases. Germline loops: CDR1 SGHAT, CDR2 FQNNGV. CDR3 length equals 17 residues. V lost 3 bases and J 0 bases, leaving 15 bases between the germline ends.

The rearrangement joins TRBV2 to TRBJ2-1, with 7 bases that match TRBD2. Germline V gene data show CDR1 as SNHLY and CDR2 as FYNNEI. The CDR3 is 13 amino acids. With 6 bases clipped from V and 7 bases from J, the junction kept 6 bases outside the gene matches. The CDR3 sequence is CASRGGTANEQFF. The CDR3 nucleotides read TGTGCCAGCAGGGGAGGGACCGCGAATGAGCAGTTCTTC.

The chain couples TRBV5-1 to TRBJ2-6; D is possibly TRBD1 (7 bases). CDR3 length equals 19 residues. The V and J ends lost 0 bases and 3 bases respectively, with 19 bases between them. The V gene's germline CDR1 is SGHRS and CDR2 YFSETQ. In DNA form, the CDR3 reads TGCGCCAGCAGCTTGGGGCCCCCCGGAGGGGGCGATGGGGCCAACGTCCTGACTTTC. It is translated as CASSLGPPGGGDGANVLTF.

V and J are TRBV4-1 and TRBJ2-3; TRBD1 agrees at 7 bases. Germline CDR1 and CDR2: MGHRA and YSYEKL. Germline trimming cut 0 bases from V and 5 bases from J; bases unmatched to any gene: 5. The CDR3 extends over 15 amino acids. CDR3 DNA: TGCGCCAGCAGCCAAGATCACAGGGGAAGAGATACGCAGTATTTT. Translated, it gives CASSQDHRGRDTQYF.

The chain joins TRBV4-3 to TRBJ1-1, with D unresolved. This CDR3 contains 15 residues. The V end lost 0 bases, the J end lost 5 bases, and 13 bases lay between the germline ends. The V gene's germline CDR1 is LGHNA and CDR2 YSLEER. In DNA form, the CDR3 reads TGCGCCAGCAGCCAAGATACATGGGGAGGTACTGAAGCTTTCTTT. This encodes CASSQDTWGGTEAFF.

V is TRBV19 and J is TRBJ2-3; 7 bases map to TRBD2. CDR3 length equals 15 residues. J was trimmed by 1 base and V by 5 bases; bases with no gene match: 6. Germline V lookup: CDR1 LNHDA, CDR2 SQIVND (reference sequence). CDR3 in amino acids: CASSLSGGGTDTQYF. The CDR3 DNA reads TGTGCCAGTAGTCTTTCGGGGGGAGGCACAGATACGCAGTATTTT.

The genes are TRBV4-3 and TRBJ2-2, with a possible D match to TRBD2 (6 bases). V was shortened by 3 bases and J by 3 bases, with 8 bases between the two germline ends. The CDR3 runs to 14 residues. The germline CDR1 and CDR2 sequences are LGHNA and YSLEER. CDR3 protein: CASSHSGDTGELFF. The CDR3 region has the DNA TGCGCCAGCAGCCATTCGGGGGACACCGGGGAGCTGTTTTTT.

The chain links TRBV4-2 to TRBJ1-2; D remains unclear. V gave up 1 base and J gave up 7 bases, with 10 bases separating them. Germline CDR1 reads LGHNA; CDR2 reads YNFKEQ. This CDR3 contains 13 residues. This CDR3 reads CASSQGEGGGYTF. CDR3 in DNA: TGTGCCAGCAGCCAAGGTGAGGGTGGTGGCTACACCTTC.

This chain uses TRBV5-8 with TRBJ2-7; D unclear. Germline CDR1 and CDR2: SGHTS and YDEGEE. V gave up 1 base and J gave up 2 bases, with 16 bases separating them. The CDR3 has 16 residues. This CDR3 is CASSLFPQASPYEQYF. The CDR3 DNA is TGTGCCAGCAGCTTGTTCCCGCAGGCGTCCCCCTACGAGCAGTACTTC.

The rearrangement joins TRBV18 to TRBJ2-7, with D maybe TRBD2 (6 bases). The CDR3 is 15 residues long. V was cut by 2 bases and J by 2 bases, with 13 bases left in between. CDR1 is KGHSH, CDR2 LQKENI, per germline. The CDR3, as DNA: TGTGCCAGCTCACCAGGCGGGGCAATTCCCTACGAGCAGTACTTC. Encoded protein: CASSPGGAIPYEQYF.

The chain is built from TRBV7-8 and TRBJ2-4; D is uncertain. CDR3 size: 14 residues. Germline V gene lookup returns CDR1 SGHVS and CDR2 FQNEAQ. Trimming pared 2 bases from V and 7 bases from J, leaving 12 bases between. DNA of the CDR3: TGTGCCAGCAGCTTATTGCGCGGATTCAACATTCAGTACTTC. This translates into CASSLLRGFNIQYF.

The CDR3 DNA reads as TGTGCCAGCAGACAGGGGACTAGCAATCAGCCCCAGCATTTT. It encodes CASRQGTSNQPQHF. J is TRBJ1-5 and V is TRBV2; 7 positions match TRBD1. Losses at the gene ends were 6 bases for V and 0 bases for J; bases not matched to a gene: 2. Germline V gene sequence: CDR1 SNHLY, CDR2 FYNNEI. This CDR3 contains 14 residues.

The chain links TRBV5-1 to TRBJ2-7; TRBD2 matches at 9 bases. The CDR3 is 16 residues long. Germline V gene sequence: CDR1 SGHRS, CDR2 YFSETQ. V lost 3 bases and J lost 6; bases outside the gene matches: 13. DNA of the CDR3: TGCGCCAGCAGCTCGGAAGGCGGGGGGGGAACCCGCGAGCAGTACTTC. Protein: CASSSEGGGGTREQYF.

The chain has TRBV29-1 and TRBJ1-4; D is uncertain. The CDR3 runs 12 residues. The germline CDR1 and CDR2 sequences are SQVTM and ANQGSEA. Trimming took off 5 bases at V and 4 bases at J, with 8 bases between the two ends. CDR3 protein: CSVQVLNEKLFF. CDR3 sequence (DNA): TGCAGCGTTCAGGTTCTTAATGAAAAACTGTTTTTT. Filled out from reference TRBV29-1 and TRBJ1-4, the complete variable domain reads SAVISQKPSRDICQRGTSLTIQCQVDSQVTMMFWYRQQPGQSLTLIATANQGSEATYESGFVIDKFPISRPNLTFSTLTVSNMSPEDSSIYLCSVQVLNEKLFFGSGTQLSVL.

The rearrangement joins TRBV7-6 to TRBJ2-1; TRBD2 agrees at 9 bases. There are 18 residues in the CDR3. Germline V gives CDR1 SGHVS, CDR2 FNYEAQ. After removal of 5 bases from V and 0 bases from J, the junction contained 11 bases not matched to a gene. CDR3 nucleotide sequence: TGTGCCAGCAGCCCAGTGGCTAGCGGGGCTGACTCCTACAATGAGCAGTTCTTC. Protein: CASSPVASGADSYNEQFF.

This clone came up once. V usage is TRBV21-1 and J usage is TRBJ2-7; the table assigns TRBD2, which was not confirmed against the DNA. TRBV21-1 is a pseudogene segment. The CDR3 has 13 amino acids. This CDR3 reads CASSMGGRYEQYF. The CDR3 DNA reads TGTGCCAGCAGCATGGGAGGTCGCTACGAGCAGTACTTC.

This chain connects TRBV11-2 to TRBJ2-7; D remains ambiguous. The germline V gene has CDR1 SGHAT and CDR2 FQNNGV. Trimming stripped 1 base from V and 2 bases from J, with 6 bases between. The CDR3 covers 13 residues. The CDR3 DNA reads as TGTGCCAGCAGCTTAGGAGTCCCCTACGAGCAGTACTTC. This gives the protein CASSLGVPYEQYF. The full variable domain, its missing parts supplied by reference TRBV11-2 and TRBJ2-7, is EAGVAQSPRYKIIEKRQSVAFWCNPISGHATLYWYQQILGQGPKLLIQFQNNGVVDDSQLPKDRFSAERLKGVDSTLKIQPAKLEDSAVYLCASSLGVPYEQYFGPGTRLTVT.

The chain has TRBV29-1 and TRBJ1-4; D gene unclear. The CDR3 is made up of 13 amino acids. CDR1 and CDR2 (germline): SQVTM, ANQGSEA. Trimming cost V 7 bases and J 4 bases, with 13 bases left between them. The CDR3 DNA follows: TGCAGCGCTAGGGAAGGACTTAATGAAAAACTGTTTTTT. Translated, it gives CSAREGLNEKLFF.

The J gene is TRBJ2-7, the V gene TRBV28; 9 nucleotides align to TRBD2. Looked up from germline, CDR1 is MDHEN and CDR2 is SYDVKM. Trimming at V came to 8 bases and at J to 0 bases, leaving 8 bases not matched to a gene. The CDR3 extends over 15 amino acids. CDR3 DNA sequence: TGTGCCAGCTCTATGACTAGCGGCCCCTCCTACGAGCAGTACTTC. Amino acids: CASSMTSGPSYEQYF.

The V gene is TRBV11-2, the J gene TRBJ1-5; a possible D gene is TRBD1 (6 bases). CDR3 length: 13 residues. Germline V lookup: CDR1 SGHAT, CDR2 FQNNGV. V was clipped by 5 bases and J by 3 bases, with 8 bases between them. The CDR3: CASSQGINQPQHF. The CDR3 DNA sequence: TGTGCCAGCAGCCAGGGGATCAATCAGCCCCAGCATTTT.

This clone showed up just a few times. The rearrangement joins TRBV7-2 to TRBJ1-5; D may be TRBD1 (5 bases). Trimming pared 5 bases from V and 4 bases from J, leaving 15 bases between. CDR1 SGHTA and CDR2 FQGNSA come from the germline V gene. The CDR3 covers 15 residues. DNA of the CDR3: TGTGCCAGCAGCGGACACCTCGGCAATAATCAGCCCCAGCATTTT. Translated: CASSGHLGNNQPQHF.

V and J are TRBV29-1 and TRBJ2-3; D is perhaps TRBD1 (6 bases). Germline values: CDR1 SQVTM, CDR2 ANQGSEA. This CDR3 is 13 amino acids long. Trimming removed 6 bases at V and 3 bases at J, with 13 bases between. CDR3 DNA: TGCAGCGTGGCCCTGGACAGTACAGATACGCAGTATTTT. Encoded protein: CSVALDSTDTQYF.

The chain uses TRBV14 and TRBJ2-2; D is perhaps TRBD1 (6 bases). This CDR3 comprises 14 residues. V dropped 5 bases and J dropped 6 bases, with 13 bases sitting between them. From germline, CDR1 is SGHDN and CDR2 FVKESK. The DNA for the CDR3 is TGTGCCAGCAGCTCAAGGGGGTTCTCCGGGGAGCTGTTTTTT. Protein product: CASSSRGFSGELFF.

The gene calls are TRBV5-6 and TRBJ2-7; possibly TRBD1 for D (6 bases). Trimming left V 4 bases short and J 3 bases short, with 17 bases between. This CDR3 has 15 amino acids. The germline V gene encodes CDR1 SGHDT and CDR2 YYEEEE. The CDR3 DNA sequence: TGTGCCAGCAGCCGTCCCCAGGGGAAAAACTACGAGCAGTACTTC. Protein sequence: CASSRPQGKNYEQYF.

This chain uses TRBV28 with TRBJ2-6; D is possibly TRBD2 (5 bases). The CDR3 sequence is 16 residues long. Trimming pared 7 bases from V and 4 bases from J, leaving 17 bases between. Germline V CDR1 and CDR2: MDHEN, SYDVKM. CDR3 nucleotide sequence: TGTGCCAGCACTAATACTGGTCCGGGAGGGGCCAACGTCCTGACTTTC. Protein product: CASTNTGPGGANVLTF. Based on the CDR3 plus reference TRBV28 and TRBJ2-6, the full variable domain is DVKVTQSSRYLVKRTGEKVFLECVQDMDHENMFWYRQDPGLGLRLIYFSYDVKMKEKGDIPEGYSVSREKKERFSLILESASTNQTSMYLCASTNTGPGGANVLTFGAGSRLTVL.

The rearrangement joins TRBV18 to TRBJ2-1, with D possibly matching TRBD1 (6 bases). CDR3 length equals 17 residues. Looked up from germline, CDR1 is KGHSH and CDR2 is LQKENI. The ends were cut back, 5 bases at V and 0 bases at J, with 17 bases in the middle. The DNA of the CDR3 is TGTGCCAGCTCAGTTACCGGGACACCTAACTCCTACAATGAGCAGTTCTTC. It encodes CASSVTGTPNSYNEQFF. Variable domain in full (rest from reference TRBV18 and TRBJ2-1): NAGVMQNPRHLVRRRGQEARLRCSPMKGHSHVYWYRQLPEEGLKFMVYLQKENIIDESGMPKERFSAEFPKEGPSILRIQQVVRGDSAAYFCASSVTGTPNSYNEQFFGPGTRLTVL.